This entry lists 3 T cell receptor beta chains sequenced from one sample in a study of blood T cell repertoires in COVID-19. Sequencing used immunoSEQ multiplex PCR; TCRdb keeps in-frame clones, though not all of them. The repertoire holds approximately 100,000 clones, with about 80% as singletons. Sequencing used peripheral blood. All receptors come from a man in his 60s with acute or convalescent COVID-19.

The CDR3 region is CASSYRGHGYGSYGYTF. Here the CDR3 DNA reads TGTGCCAGCAGTTACCGGGGACATGGGTATGGTAGCTATGGCTACACCTTC. The chain has TRBV6-2 or TRBV6-3 and TRBJ1-2; weak D call: TRBD1 (6 bases). The CDR3 runs 17 residues. Germline lookup yields CDR1 MNHEY and CDR2 SVGEGT. The V and J ends lost 2 bases and 4 bases respectively, with 20 bases between them.

This clone showed up just a few times. The chain recombines TRBV6-2 or TRBV6-3 with TRBJ2-7, with D perhaps matching TRBD2 (5 bases). Germline V gene lookup returns CDR1 MNHEY and CDR2 SVGEGT. Trimming pared 2 bases from V and 0 bases from J, leaving 23 bases between. The CDR3 consists of 19 residues. The CDR3 region has the DNA TGTGCCAGCAGTTACAGTACCTTGGCTGTGCGGGCGAGCTCCTACGAGCAGTACTTC. It yields the protein CASSYSTLAVRASSYEQYF.

The chain has TRBV19 and TRBJ1-6, with unresolved D. Germline V gives CDR1 LNHDA, CDR2 SQIVND (reference sequence). The CDR3 loop spans 15 amino acids. The germline V and J ends were trimmed by 3 bases and 11 bases, with 17 bases remaining between them. This CDR3 is CASSIGQMLLAPLHF. CDR3 bases: TGTGCCAGTAGTATTGGGCAGATGCTATTGGCACCCCTCCACTTT.